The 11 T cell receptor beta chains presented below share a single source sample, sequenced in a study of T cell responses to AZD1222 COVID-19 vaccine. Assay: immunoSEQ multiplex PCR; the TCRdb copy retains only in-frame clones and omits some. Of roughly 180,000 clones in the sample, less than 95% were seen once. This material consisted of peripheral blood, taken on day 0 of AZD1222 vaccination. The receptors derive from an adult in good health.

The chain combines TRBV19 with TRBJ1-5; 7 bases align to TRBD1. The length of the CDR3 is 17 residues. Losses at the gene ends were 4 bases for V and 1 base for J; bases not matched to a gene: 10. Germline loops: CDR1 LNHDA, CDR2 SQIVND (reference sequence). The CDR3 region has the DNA TGTGCCAGTAGTACAATCCTACAGGGGAGAAGCAATCAGCCCCAGCATTTT. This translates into CASSTILQGRSNQPQHF.

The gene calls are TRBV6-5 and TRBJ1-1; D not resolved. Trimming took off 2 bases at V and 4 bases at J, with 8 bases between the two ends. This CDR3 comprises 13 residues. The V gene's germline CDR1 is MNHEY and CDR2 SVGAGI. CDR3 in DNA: TGTGCCAGCAGTTACGGCGGACCCACTGAAGCTTTCTTT. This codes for CASSYGGPTEAFF.

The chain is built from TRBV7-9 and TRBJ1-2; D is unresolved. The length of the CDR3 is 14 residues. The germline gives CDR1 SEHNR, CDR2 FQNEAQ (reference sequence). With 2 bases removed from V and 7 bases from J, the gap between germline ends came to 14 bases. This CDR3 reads CASSLNPDGGGYTF. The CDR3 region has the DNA TGTGCCAGCAGCTTAAACCCCGATGGCGGTGGCTACACCTTC.

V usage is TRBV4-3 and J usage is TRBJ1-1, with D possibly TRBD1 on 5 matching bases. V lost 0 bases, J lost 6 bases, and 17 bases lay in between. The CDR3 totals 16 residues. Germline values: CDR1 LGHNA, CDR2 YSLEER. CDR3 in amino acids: CASSQEVGSGGAEAFF. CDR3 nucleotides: TGCGCCAGCAGCCAAGAGGTCGGCTCGGGGGGGGCTGAAGCTTTCTTT.

CDR3 DNA: TGTGCCAGCAGTTTAGCGACGGGGAGGGGCTACACCTTC. This gives the protein CASSLATGRGYTF. The chain couples TRBV12-3 or TRBV12-4 to TRBJ1-2; D gene ambiguous. Trimming cost V 0 bases and J 8 bases, with 10 bases left between them. This CDR3 has 13 amino acids.

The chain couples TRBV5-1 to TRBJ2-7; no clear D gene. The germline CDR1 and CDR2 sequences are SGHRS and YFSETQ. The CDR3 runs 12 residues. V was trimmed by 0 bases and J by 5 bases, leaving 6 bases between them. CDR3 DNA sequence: TGCGCCAGCAGCTTGGAAGGGAACGAGCAGTACTTC. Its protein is CASSLEGNEQYF.

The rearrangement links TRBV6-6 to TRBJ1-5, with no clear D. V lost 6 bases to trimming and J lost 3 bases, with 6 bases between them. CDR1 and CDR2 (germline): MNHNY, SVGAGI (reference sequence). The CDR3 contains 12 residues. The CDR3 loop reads CASSPPNQPQHF. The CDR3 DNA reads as TGTGCCAGCAGCCCTCCCAATCAGCCCCAGCATTTT.

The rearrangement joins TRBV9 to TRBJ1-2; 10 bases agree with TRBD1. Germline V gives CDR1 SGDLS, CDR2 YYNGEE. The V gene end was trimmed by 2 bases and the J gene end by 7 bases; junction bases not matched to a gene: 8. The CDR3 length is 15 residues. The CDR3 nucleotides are TGTGCCAGCAGCGTGTCCGGACAGGGGGAGAGTGGCTACACCTTC. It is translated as CASSVSGQGESGYTF.

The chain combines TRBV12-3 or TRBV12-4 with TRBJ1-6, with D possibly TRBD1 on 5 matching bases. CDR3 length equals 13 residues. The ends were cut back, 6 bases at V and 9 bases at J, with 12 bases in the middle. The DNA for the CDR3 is TGTGCCAGCAGCAGGACATCTAGTTCACCCCTCCACTTT. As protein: CASSRTSSSPLHF.

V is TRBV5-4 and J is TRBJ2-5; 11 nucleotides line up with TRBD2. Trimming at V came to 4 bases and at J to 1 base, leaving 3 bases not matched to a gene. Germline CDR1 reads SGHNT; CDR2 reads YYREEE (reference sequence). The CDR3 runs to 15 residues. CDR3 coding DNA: TGTGCCAGCAGCCCCGGGACTAGCGGCCAAGAGACCCAGTACTTC. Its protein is CASSPGTSGQETQYF.

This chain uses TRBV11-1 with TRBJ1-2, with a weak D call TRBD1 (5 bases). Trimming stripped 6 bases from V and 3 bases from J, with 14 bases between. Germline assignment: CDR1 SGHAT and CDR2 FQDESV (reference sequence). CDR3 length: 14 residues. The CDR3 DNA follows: TGTGCCAGCAGTCCGGGACCGGACGACTATGGCTACACCTTC. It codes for CASSPGPDDYGYTF.